These 30 T cell receptor beta chains were sequenced from one sample in a study of blood T cell repertoires in COVID-19. Measured with immunoSEQ multiplex PCR; TCRdb has only the in-frame clones, and not every one. Seen here are about 43,000 clones, 80% to 90% observed once, and the top ten hold around 8.2%. The sample taken for sequencing was peripheral blood. The source is a man between 60 and 75 years old with active COVID-19.

The chain recombines TRBV29-1 with TRBJ2-7, with 8 bases identical to TRBD1. CDR1 is SQVTM and CDR2 is ANQGSEA in the germline V gene. V was clipped by 4 bases and J by 5 bases; unmatched bases: 7. The CDR3 loop spans 13 amino acids. CDR3 bases: TGCAGCGTTGGCGACAGACAGGGGCACGAGCAGTACTTC. This sequence encodes CSVGDRQGHEQYF.

This clone was observed a handful of times. The V call is TRBV21-1, the J call TRBJ2-7; the DNA was not compared with TRBD2, the D call given in the table. TRBV21-1 represents a pseudogene. This CDR3 contains 16 residues. The CDR3 DNA is TGTGCCAGCAGCAAACTTCTAGCGGGAGGGCCGTACGAGCAGTACTTC. Amino acids: CASSKLLAGGPYEQYF.

This clone has a single count. The chain carries TRBV7-9 and TRBJ1-2; D gene ambiguous. This CDR3 is built from 13 residues. The V gene's germline CDR1 is SEHNR and CDR2 FQNEAQ (reference sequence). Trimming shortened V by 4 bases and J by 10 bases, and 16 bases separated the two germline ends. In nucleotides, the CDR3 is TGTGCCAGCAGCTCCCAGACCGCGGCCCCCTACACCTTC. This gives the protein CASSSQTAAPYTF.

CDR3 sequence reads: CASSSRLAGDTQYF. CDR3 DNA: TGTGCCAGCAGCTCCCGACTAGCGGGAGATACGCAGTATTTT. The rearrangement joins TRBV7-9 to TRBJ2-3, with 10 positions matching TRBD2. Germline V lookup: CDR1 SEHNR, CDR2 FQNEAQ (reference sequence). The CDR3 spans 14 residues. V shed 4 bases and J 5 bases; nucleotides not matched to a gene: 3.

This clone was detected a few times. The chain combines TRBV6-5 with TRBJ1-3; D is possibly TRBD1 (5 bases). This CDR3 region has 15 residues. The germline V and J ends were trimmed by 7 bases and 0 bases, with 13 bases remaining between them. Germline CDR1 MNHEY, CDR2 SVGAGI. The CDR3 reads CASMGQLISGNTIYF. The CDR3 DNA sequence: TGTGCCAGCATGGGGCAGCTGATCTCTGGAAACACCATATATTTT.

V usage is TRBV25-1 and J usage is TRBJ2-1; no definite D call. The V end was cut by 4 bases, the J end by 3 bases, with 10 bases between. The CDR3 is 14 amino acids. The V gene's germline CDR1 is MGHDK and CDR2 SYGVNS. CDR3 nucleotide sequence: TGTGCCAGCAGTGGAAGCTCCTTCTACAATGAGCAGTTCTTC. It encodes CASSGSSFYNEQFF.

This clone was detected only once. The chain links TRBV2 to TRBJ1-5, with TRBD1 matching 10 bases. The V gene end was trimmed by 6 bases and the J gene end by 5 bases; junction bases not matched to a gene: 16. Germline V lookup: CDR1 SNHLY, CDR2 FYNNEI. There are 18 residues in the CDR3. This chain's CDR3 is CASRGGVTGGAVDQPQHF. DNA of the CDR3: TGTGCCAGCAGGGGTGGGGTGACAGGGGGCGCGGTCGATCAGCCCCAGCATTTT.

The rearrangement uses TRBV7-8 and TRBJ1-1; D unclear. Germline CDR1 and CDR2: SGHVS and FQNEAQ. V lost 4 bases and J lost 6, with 6 bases in between. The CDR3 loop spans 11 amino acids. As DNA, the CDR3 is TGTGCCAGCAGCTCTCAGTCTGAAGCTTTCTTT. Protein product: CASSSQSEAFF.

There are a few counts of this clone. This chain joins TRBV21-1 and TRBJ2-3; TRBD2, the table's D call, lacks a check against the DNA. TRBV21-1 is a recognized pseudogene. The CDR3 has 16 amino acids. CDR3 protein: CASSTKTSGYTDTQYF. Written as DNA, the CDR3 is TGTGCCAGCAGCACTAAGACTAGCGGTTACACAGATACGCAGTATTTT.

This chain uses TRBV7-6 with TRBJ2-1, with 7 bases lining up with TRBD2. J lost 7 bases, V lost 1 base, and 7 bases had no gene match. The CDR3 sequence is 15 residues long. In germline, CDR1 is SGHVS, CDR2 FNYEAQ. The CDR3 nucleotides read TGTGCCAGCAGCTTAGGGCTAGCCGGGAGGAATGAGCAGTTCTTC. Protein sequence: CASSLGLAGRNEQFF.

The CDR3 protein is CASSNPGLTSNEQFF. In DNA, the CDR3 is TGTGCCAGCAGCAACCCGGGACTCACCTCCAATGAGCAGTTCTTC. The V call is TRBV3-1 (or the pseudogene TRBV3-2), the J call TRBJ2-1; D is possibly TRBD2 (6 bases). This CDR3 comprises 15 residues. Germline V gene lookup returns CDR1 LGHDT and CDR2 YNNKEL (reference sequence). V was pared by 5 bases and J by 6 bases, with 17 bases between.

In nucleotides, the CDR3 is TGCGCCAGCAGCCCTGCGGGAGGGCCGCGCGAGCAGTACTTC. Amino acid sequence: CASSPAGGPREQYF. The rearrangement uses TRBV4-1 and TRBJ2-7, with 9 bases aligning to TRBD2. Germline V gives CDR1 MGHRA, CDR2 YSYEKL. With V trimmed by 4 bases and J by 6 bases, 7 bases remained unmatched. The CDR3 runs 14 residues.

This clone was observed once. The chain is built from TRBV30 and TRBJ2-7, with 8 bases fitting TRBD2. The CDR3 has 15 residues. The junction had 11 bases not matched to a gene; V was cut back by 2 bases and J by 5 bases. Germline lookup yields CDR1 GTSNPN and CDR2 SVGIG (reference sequence). The CDR3 loop reads CAWSLGGAGVDEQYF. CDR3 DNA sequence: TGTGCCTGGAGTCTCGGGGGGGCGGGAGTGGACGAGCAGTACTTC.

This chain joins TRBV5-1 and TRBJ1-2; 9 bases map to TRBD1. Losses at the gene ends were 4 bases for V and 2 bases for J; bases not matched to a gene: 6. This CDR3 contains 15 residues. Germline V CDR1 and CDR2: SGHRS, YFSETQ. CDR3 in amino acids: CASSPTGQGNYGYTF. The CDR3 region has the DNA TGCGCCAGCAGCCCGACAGGACAGGGGAACTATGGCTACACCTTC. Using reference TRBV5-1 and TRBJ1-2 for the parts outside the CDR3, the full variable domain is KAGVTQTPRYLIKTRGQQVTLSCSPISGHRSVSWYQQTPGQGLQFLFEYFSETQRNKGNFPGRFSGRQFSNSRSEMNVSTLELGDSALYLCASSPTGQGNYGYTFGSGTRLTVV.

This clone was seen just once. The J gene is TRBJ2-7, the V gene TRBV5-6; D is unresolved. Germline CDR1 reads SGHDT; CDR2 reads YYEEEE. V lost 3 bases and J lost 6, with 16 bases in between. This CDR3 is 14 amino acids long. The CDR3: CASSYPERSAEQYF. The CDR3 nucleotides read TGTGCCAGCAGCTATCCGGAGAGATCAGCCGAGCAGTACTTC.

The V and J genes are TRBV2 and TRBJ1-5; D not certain. Trimming pared 4 bases from V and 5 bases from J, leaving 9 bases between. The length of the CDR3 is 13 residues. Germline CDR1 and CDR2: SNHLY and FYNNEI. For the CDR3, the DNA is TGTGCCAGCAGTGGAGGGAGTTATCAGCCCCAGCATTTT. It yields the protein CASSGGSYQPQHF. Complete variable domain (other parts from reference TRBV2 and TRBJ1-5): EPEVTQTPSHQVTQMGQEVILRCVPISNHLYFYWYRQILGQKVEFLVSFYNNEISEKSEIFDDQFSVERPDGSNFTLKIRSTKLEDSAMYFCASSGGSYQPQHFGDGTRLSIL.

This clone was seen a few times. This chain joins TRBV10-3 and TRBJ1-1; the match to TRBD1 covers 8 bases. The CDR3 runs to 15 residues. Germline-derived CDR1 and CDR2 are ENHRY and SYGVKD. V shed 1 base and J 1 base; nucleotides not matched to a gene: 2. CDR3 sequence (DNA): TGTGCCATCAGTGAGTGGACAGGGCGGAACACTGAAGCTTTCTTT. The encoded protein is CAISEWTGRNTEAFF.

The chain combines TRBV13 with TRBJ1-2, with TRBD1 matching over 7 bases. Germline V CDR1 and CDR2: PRHDT, FYEKMQ (reference sequence). CDR3 length: 15 amino acids. Trimming at V came to 0 bases and at J to 8 bases, leaving 9 bases not matched to a gene. The CDR3 region is CASSLGLLGQHGYTF. CDR3 bases: TGTGCCAGCAGCTTAGGCCTATTGGGACAGCACGGCTACACCTTC.

The gene calls are TRBV6-4 and TRBJ2-5, with a tentative D call TRBD1 (5 bases). The V end was cut by 3 bases, the J end by 4 bases, with 15 bases between. The germline CDR1 and CDR2 sequences are MRHNA and SNTAGT. CDR3 length: 15 amino acids. The CDR3: CASSERQGSGETQYF. CDR3 sequence (DNA): TGTGCCAGCAGTGAGCGGCAGGGTTCTGGAGAGACCCAGTACTTC.

The V gene is TRBV19, the J gene TRBJ2-5, with D tentatively TRBD1 (5 bases). The germline CDR1 and CDR2 sequences are LNHDA and SQIVND (reference sequence). The CDR3 has 16 amino acids. Trimming pared 1 base from V and 0 bases from J, leaving 12 bases between. CDR3 in DNA: TGTGCCAGTAGTATAGGGACAACTACGTACCAAGAGACCCAGTACTTC. Protein: CASSIGTTTYQETQYF.

The gene calls are TRBV11-2 and TRBJ2-6; D might be TRBD2 (6 bases). The CDR3 consists of 17 residues. Germline assignment: CDR1 SGHAT and CDR2 FQNNGV. V was pared by 4 bases and J by 1 base, with 14 bases between. CDR3 nucleotides: TGTGCCAGCAGCTGGGGTGCCGGGAGTTCTGGGGCCAACGTCCTGACTTTC. Protein: CASSWGAGSSGANVLTF.

This clone was found a few times. One end of the junction does not line up with germline, which may come from a read error. This chain links TRBV11-1 with TRBJ2-1; 11 bases are a match to TRBD2. CDR3 size: 15 residues. Germline assignment: CDR1 SGHAT and CDR2 FQDESV (reference sequence). Written as DNA, the CDR3 is TGTGCCAGCAGCGTAGCGGGGGGGGGTTATCGAGAGCAGTTCTTC. It encodes CASSVAGGGYREQFF.

This chain joins TRBV7-9 and TRBJ1-1, with D possibly TRBD1 on 6 matching bases. Trimming left V 3 bases short and J 5 bases short, with 16 bases between. This CDR3 region has 15 residues. Germline V gene sequence: CDR1 SEHNR, CDR2 FQNEAQ (reference sequence). The CDR3 is CASSFGGRIETEAFF. DNA for the CDR3: TGTGCCAGCAGCTTCGGGGGGCGAATTGAGACTGAAGCTTTCTTT.

CDR3 nucleotide sequence: TGTGCCAGCAGCTCAACAGGGGTTGGGGGCACAGATACGCAGTATTTT. Protein product: CASSSTGVGGTDTQYF. This chain joins TRBV7-3 and TRBJ2-3; 7 bases map to TRBD1. The CDR3 runs 16 residues. The trim removed 4 bases at V and 1 base at J, leaving 8 bases unmatched. From germline, CDR1 is SGHTA and CDR2 FQGTGA.

V is TRBV7-2 and J is TRBJ2-1, with D perhaps TRBD1 (8 bases). This CDR3 is 17 amino acids long. V was cut by 5 bases and J by 4 bases, with 21 bases left in between. Germline-derived CDR1 and CDR2 are SGHTA and FQGNSA. The CDR3 reads CASSPPLYRGGYNEQFF. CDR3 in DNA: TGTGCCAGCAGCCCTCCCCTCTACAGGGGGGGATACAATGAGCAGTTCTTC. Using reference TRBV7-2 and TRBJ2-1 for the parts outside the CDR3, the full variable domain is GAGVSQSPSNKVTEKGKDVELRCDPISGHTALYWYRQSLGQGLEFLIYFQGNSAPDKSGLPSDRFSAERTGGSVSTLTIQRTQQEDSAVYLCASSPPLYRGGYNEQFFGPGTRLTVL.

The chain employs TRBV18 and TRBJ2-6; a possible D gene is TRBD1 (5 bases). Germline CDR1 reads KGHSH; CDR2 reads LQKENI. This CDR3 is 19 amino acids long. Trimming removed 4 bases at V and 1 base at J, with 20 bases between. Written as DNA, the CDR3 is TGTGCCAGCTCACAAACGTCCGTTTCAGGGATATCTGGGGCCAACGTCCTGACTTTC. Encoded protein: CASSQTSVSGISGANVLTF.

The chain joins TRBV16 to TRBJ1-2; tentatively, D is TRBD1 (6 bases). The CDR3 is 17 amino acids. CDR1 is KGHSY, CDR2 FQNENV, per germline. V gave up 2 bases and J gave up 0 bases, with 16 bases separating them. The DNA for the CDR3 is TGTGCCAGCAGCCAAATTTTGGGGGCGCGATCTAACTATGGCTACACCTTC. Residues: CASSQILGARSNYGYTF.

The chain links TRBV5-5 to TRBJ1-5, with TRBD1 as a possible D gene (6 bases). From germline, CDR1 is SGHKS and CDR2 YYEKEE (reference sequence). V was cut by 2 bases and J by 7 bases, with 13 bases left in between. This CDR3 region has 14 residues. The CDR3 DNA reads as TGTGCCAGCAGCTTACAGGGATTTGGACAGCCCCAGCATTTT. This encodes CASSLQGFGQPQHF.

This chain joins TRBV6-2 or TRBV6-3 and TRBJ2-3; 9 bases line up with TRBD2. Germline V gene data show CDR1 as MNHEY and CDR2 as SVGEGT. The CDR3 covers 16 residues. V shed 4 bases, J shed 0 bases, and the junction held 5 bases outside the gene matches. The CDR3 region has the DNA TGTGCCAGCAGTTTACAGACTAGCGGAAGCACAGATACGCAGTATTTT. Protein product: CASSLQTSGSTDTQYF.

This clone was detected only a few times. The chain joins TRBV11-3 to TRBJ1-1; no clear D. Germline CDR1 reads SGHNT; CDR2 reads YENEEA. The length of the CDR3 is 15 residues. V was shortened by 1 base and J by 3 bases, with 12 bases between the two germline ends. The CDR3 nucleotides are TGTGCCAGCAGCTTAGGCACATCCGAGGACACTGAAGCTTTCTTT. Encoded protein: CASSLGTSEDTEAFF.